This T cell receptor beta chain was observed in a study of response to subunit inactivated influenza vaccine. Study-level findings and limits: Every seasonal influenza vaccination brings in few new T cells, the authors suggested.

V shed 10 bases and J shed 7 bases, with 31 bases lying between them. Germline V gene lookup returns CDR1 ENHRY and CDR2 SYGVKD. This CDR3 is 18 amino acids long. TCRdb recomputed calls from the RT-PCR reads with MiXCR, one row per CDR3 protein. The data contain some 800,000 distinct CDR3 sequences, 21% of them seen just once; the ten biggest clones take up 10%. This clonotype has only a few counts. What it binds is not known. This sample comprised PBMCs from blood, obtained about 5 days after vaccination. J is TRBJ2-2 and V is TRBV10-3, with a possible D match to TRBD2 (5 bases). This sequence originates from a man aged 45 to 65 who received an inactivated influenza vaccine. The CDR3 sequence: CATLAQRRRVTLGGELFF. CDR3 DNA: TGTGCCACCCTAGCCCAGAGACGGAGAGTGACCTTGGGCGGGGAGCTGTTTTTT.